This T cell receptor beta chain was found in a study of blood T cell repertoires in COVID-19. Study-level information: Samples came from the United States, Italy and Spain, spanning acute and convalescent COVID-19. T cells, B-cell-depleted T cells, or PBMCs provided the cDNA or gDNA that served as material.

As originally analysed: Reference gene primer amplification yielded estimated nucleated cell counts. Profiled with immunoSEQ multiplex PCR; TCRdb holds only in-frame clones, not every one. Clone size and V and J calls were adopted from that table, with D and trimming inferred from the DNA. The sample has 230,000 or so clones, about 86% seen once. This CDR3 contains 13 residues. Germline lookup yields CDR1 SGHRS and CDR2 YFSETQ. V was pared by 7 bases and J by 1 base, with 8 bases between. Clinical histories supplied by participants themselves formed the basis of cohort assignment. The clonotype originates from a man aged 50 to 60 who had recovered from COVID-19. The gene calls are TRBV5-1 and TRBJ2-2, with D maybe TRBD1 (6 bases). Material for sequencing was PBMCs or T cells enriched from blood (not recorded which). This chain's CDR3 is CASQTGNTGELFF. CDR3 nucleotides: TGCGCCAGCCAGACAGGGAACACCGGGGAGCTGTTTTTT.